The rows below give T cell receptor beta chains drawn from one sample of a study of blood T cell repertoires in COVID-19. Only in-frame clones appear in the TCRdb table, and some are missing; sequencing was by immunoSEQ multiplex PCR. The sample lists approximately 51,000 clones, around 82% occurring once. The specimen sequenced was peripheral blood. These receptors were taken from a human donor in a cohort sampled during active COVID-19. CDR3s include the opening cysteine and the closing phenylalanine or tryptophan. The D gene is left open where the match is weak. Only part of the rows carry a size: once, few, many, or a class if the clone is expanded.

TRBJ2-7,TRBV2,14,once,TRBD2,TGTGCCAGCAGTCTGGGACTAGCGGGGGGGATTCCGTACTTC,CASSLGLAGGIPYF
TRBJ1-6,TRBV5-1,15,-,TRBD1,TGCGCCAGCAGCTCACAGGGGACGGGTAATTCACCCCTCCACTTT,CASSSQGTGNSPLHF
TRBJ2-5,TRBV7-3,13,-,-,TGTGCCAGCAGCTTGGGAAGGGGAGAGACCCAGTACTTC,CASSLGRGETQYF
TRBJ2-7,TRBV18,18,-,-,TGTGCCAGCTCATCACGCGGCGGGAACGGGAGAAGTAAATACGAGCAGTACTTC,CASSSRGGNGRSKYEQYF
TRBJ1-2,TRBV6-5,12,-,TRBD1,TGTGCCAGCCGTAACAGGGGGCTCGGCTACACCTTC,CASRNRGLGYTF
TRBJ2-3,TRBV3-1/TRBV3-2,17,-,TRBD2,TGTGCCAGCAGCCCGCCTCGGACTAGCGGGAGTAGAGATACGCAGTATTTT,CASSPPRTSGSRDTQYF
TRBJ2-1,TRBV7-2,12,-,-,TGTGCCAGCAGCTTCAGCGGTTTTGAGCAGTTCTTC,CASSFSGFEQFF
TRBJ1-2,TRBV6-6,13,-,TRBD1,TGTGCCAGCATTCCGGGACAGCTCTATGGCTACACCTTC,CASIPGQLYGYTF
TRBJ2-1,TRBV2,14,-,TRBD1,TGTGCCAGCAGTGCAGGGGGCTCCTACAATGAGCAGTTCTTC,CASSAGGSYNEQFF
TRBJ1-2,TRBV7-9,14,-,-,TGTGCCAGCAGCTTAGCTGGGTACAGCGGCGGCTACACCTTC,CASSLAGYSGGYTF
TRBJ1-1,TRBV18,16,-,TRBD1,TGTGCCAGCTCAACACAGACAGGGGGCGCGGACACTGAAGCTTTCTTT,CASSTQTGGADTEAFF
TRBJ2-7,TRBV7-8,22,-,TRBD2,TGTGCCAGCAGCCGATCGCGGGACTTAGGACTAGCGGGAGTCGTGGGCTCCTACGAGCAGTACTTC,CASSRSRDLGLAGVVGSYEQYF
TRBJ2-1,TRBV10-1,15,once,TRBD1,TGCGCCAGCAGTGATGGGACAGGGGGATACAATGAGCAGTTCTTC,CASSDGTGGYNEQFF
TRBJ1-2,TRBV7-2,15,-,TRBD1,TGTGCCAGCAGCTTAAGCCAGGGACAGGGGTATGGCTACACCTTC,CASSLSQGQGYGYTF
TRBJ1-2,TRBV24-1,14,few,-,TGTGCCACCAGTGATTCTTGGGGGCTGAATGGCTACACCTTC,CATSDSWGLNGYTF
TRBJ1-1,TRBV2,14,-,-,TGTGCCAGCAGAACGACACCTGGGTGGACTGAAGCTTTCTTT,CASRTTPGWTEAFF
TRBJ2-1,TRBV5-6,17,-,TRBD2,TGTGCCAGCAGCTTATCTGCCTACCTAGCGGCTTACAATGAGCAGTTCTTC,CASSLSAYLAAYNEQFF
TRBJ2-5,TRBV5-5,13,-,-,TGTGCCAGCAGCTCTCAGGGGCAAGAGACCCAGTACTTC,CASSSQGQETQYF
TRBJ1-3,TRBV10-1,15,few,TRBD1,TGCGCCAGCAGAGTTATCAGGGGGGAAGGAAACACCATATATTTT,CASRVIRGEGNTIYF
TRBJ2-3,TRBV12-3/TRBV12-4,13,-,-,TGTGCCAGCAGTCTCGACTCGCCAGATACGCAGTATTTT,CASSLDSPDTQYF
TRBJ2-7,TRBV28,12,-,-,TGTGCCAGCAGCCTTAGCGGCTACGAGCAGTACTTC,CASSLSGYEQYF
TRBJ1-5,TRBV19,14,-,-,TGTGCCAGTAGAGGACTGGAGAGCAATCAGCCCCAGCATTTT,CASRGLESNQPQHF
TRBJ1-4,TRBV7-2,15,few,TRBD1,TGTGCCAGCAGCTTAGTAGGGGGCCGGGGTGAAAAACTGTTTTTT,CASSLVGGRGEKLFF
TRBJ2-3,TRBV7-3,16,-,-,TGTGCCAGCAGCTTACGTGGCGGAGGCAACACAGATACGCAGTATTTT,CASSLRGGGNTDTQYF